This T cell receptor beta chain stems from a study of type 1 regulatory T cells. Study context: T-allo10 is a Tr1-enriched, alloantigen-specific CD4 T cell product made in vitro. Study-level results: Compared with non-Tr1 cells, Tr1 cells showed a narrower TCR repertoire.

A single record per CDR3 protein comes from TCRdb applying MiXCR to the reads. The profile shows tens of thousands of distinct CDR3 sequences, roughly half of them singletons. The germline V gene has CDR1 LNHDA and CDR2 SQIVND (reference sequence). The CDR3 consists of 15 residues. V trimming: 4 bases; J trimming: 4 bases; junction bases outside the gene matches: 7. With respect to this clonotype: Its target is not known.

The chain combines TRBV19 with TRBJ2-5; 9 nucleotides agree with TRBD1. The TCR sequence derives from a human donor in good health. The sequenced sample consisted of cultured non-Tr1 T cells, either the whole culture or a sorted T cell fraction (not recorded which). This chain's CDR3 is CASSKMGQGRETQYF. In nucleotides, the CDR3 is TGTGCCAGTAGTAAGATGGGACAGGGTAGAGAGACCCAGTACTTC.